These 21 T cell receptor beta chains originate from one sample sequenced in a study of cytomegalovirus exposure and HLA in healthy donors. The table came from immunoSEQ multiplex PCR; TCRdb's copy has only in-frame clones and leaves some out. Of around 150,000 clones in the sample, approximately 86% were seen once. Specimen: PBMCs. Source of these receptors: a woman in her late teens or twenties in good health and CMV-seropositive.

V usage is TRBV5-4 and J usage is TRBJ2-7; 8 bases agree with TRBD1. Trimming cost V 2 bases and J 5 bases; bases outside gene matches: 3. The length of the CDR3 is 13 residues. CDR1 and CDR2 (germline): SGHNT, YYREEE (reference sequence). This chain's CDR3 is CASSLAGGDEQYF. Here the CDR3 DNA reads TGTGCCAGCAGCTTAGCAGGGGGCGACGAGCAGTACTTC.

Written as DNA, the CDR3 is TGTGCCAGCAGACCTAGACAGGGGCCCTACGAGCAGTACTTC. Translating gives CASRPRQGPYEQYF. The chain combines TRBV27 with TRBJ2-7; TRBD1 matches 8 bases. The CDR3 consists of 14 residues. Germline assignment: CDR1 MNHEY and CDR2 SMNVEV (reference sequence). The V segment lost 6 bases and the J segment 2 bases; nucleotides outside the gene matches: 6.

This chain joins TRBV5-1 and TRBJ2-1, with 8 bases aligning to TRBD2. The CDR3 has 14 amino acids. Trimming took 1 base from V and 8 from J; bases not matched to a gene: 5. From germline, CDR1 is SGHRS and CDR2 YFSETQ. The CDR3 sequence is CASSLFSGNDEQFF. The CDR3 DNA follows: TGCGCCAGCAGCTTGTTTAGCGGGAACGATGAGCAGTTCTTC.

This chain links TRBV4-2 with TRBJ2-5, with a weak D call TRBD2 (7 bases). The CDR3 runs to 16 residues. The V gene lost 3 bases and the J gene lost 4 bases, with 18 bases spanning the gap. The germline gives CDR1 LGHNA, CDR2 YNFKEQ. The CDR3 here is CASSQGLGGAGETQYF. The CDR3 region has the DNA TGTGCCAGCAGCCAGGGGCTTGGGGGGGCCGGAGAGACCCAGTACTTC.

This rearrangement joins TRBV6-1 to TRBJ1-1, with D unresolved. The CDR3 consists of 14 residues. Germline V CDR1 and CDR2: MNHNS, SASEGT. Trimming took 8 bases from V and 4 from J, leaving 17 bases between them. The CDR3 nucleotides are TGTGCCAGCCCGATCGAGGGAAGGGTCACTGAAGCTTTCTTT. It codes for CASPIEGRVTEAFF.

The chain uses TRBV19 and TRBJ1-5; D unresolved. Germline loops: CDR1 LNHDA, CDR2 SQIVND (reference sequence). The CDR3 is 14 residues long. V dropped 3 bases and J dropped 6 bases, with 12 bases sitting between them. The CDR3 is CASSIRQAGQPQHF. As DNA, the CDR3 is TGTGCCAGTAGTATTCGGCAGGCGGGTCAGCCCCAGCATTTT.

The chain couples TRBV29-1 to TRBJ1-6; TRBD1 matches at 7 bases. This CDR3 spans 14 amino acids. Per germline, CDR1 SQVTM and CDR2 ANQGSEA. V gave up 5 bases and J gave up 7 bases; unmatched junction bases: 8. CDR3 loop: CSVTEGQSNSPLHF. The CDR3, as DNA: TGCAGCGTTACGGAGGGACAGAGCAATTCACCCCTCCACTTT.

J is TRBJ1-1 and V is TRBV5-4; D not resolved. Germline values: CDR1 SGHNT, CDR2 YYREEE (reference sequence). The V end lost 2 bases, the J end lost 5 bases, and 16 bases lay between the germline ends. The CDR3 consists of 15 residues. The CDR3, as DNA: TGTGCCAGCAGCTTCGCCGAGGGTGGGAATACTGAAGCTTTCTTT. This encodes CASSFAEGGNTEAFF.

Only one count was recorded for this clone. This sequence joins TRBV5-1 and TRBJ2-7; tentatively, D is TRBD1 (6 bases). V was shortened by 3 bases and J by 2 bases, with 21 bases between the two germline ends. The length of the CDR3 is 17 residues. CDR1 and CDR2 (germline): SGHRS, YFSETQ. The CDR3 region is CASSSLLQRGFAYEQYF. Here the CDR3 DNA reads TGCGCCAGCAGCTCTCTTTTGCAGAGGGGGTTCGCCTACGAGCAGTACTTC.

This clone was seen just once. The chain couples TRBV11-3 to TRBJ2-1; 9 nucleotides agree with TRBD2. Germline V gene data show CDR1 as SGHNT and CDR2 as YENEEA. The CDR3 length is 19 residues. The junction had 18 bases not matched to a gene; V was cut back by 5 bases and J by 4 bases. In nucleotides, the CDR3 is TGTGCCAGCAGCCAGGGGGAAGGTAGCGGGAGATCTAGGTACAATGAGCAGTTCTTC. Protein product: CASSQGEGSGRSRYNEQFF.

This chain joins TRBV7-2 and TRBJ1-2; D not resolved. The CDR3 length is 16 residues. The V gene's germline CDR1 is SGHTA and CDR2 FQGNSA. V was pared by 1 base and J by 4 bases, with 16 bases between. Written as DNA, the CDR3 is TGTGCCAGCAGCTTAGGTGCTACTACAACGGGCTATGGCTACACCTTC. Its translation is CASSLGATTTGYGYTF. Full variable domain (rest looked up from reference TRBV7-2 and TRBJ1-2): GAGVSQSPSNKVTEKGKDVELRCDPISGHTALYWYRQSLGQGLEFLIYFQGNSAPDKSGLPSDRFSAERTGGSVSTLTIQRTQQEDSAVYLCASSLGATTTGYGYTFGSGTRLTVV.

The V and J genes are TRBV28 and TRBJ2-5, with 7 positions matching TRBD1. The CDR3 is made up of 14 amino acids. Trimming cost V 6 bases and J 4 bases; bases outside gene matches: 8. CDR1 is MDHEN, CDR2 SYDVKM, per germline. CDR3 loop: CASRGTVEGETQYF. CDR3 coding DNA: TGTGCCAGCAGGGGGACAGTCGAGGGAGAGACCCAGTACTTC.

The rearrangement uses TRBV6-4 and TRBJ2-1; 11 bases map to TRBD2. The V and J ends lost 3 bases and 7 bases, in that order; junction bases with no gene match: 5. CDR1 is MRHNA and CDR2 is SNTAGT in the germline V gene. This CDR3 is built from 15 residues. The DNA for the CDR3 is TGTGCCAGCAGTGATGCACGACTAGCGGGAAATGAGCAGTTCTTC. As protein: CASSDARLAGNEQFF.

This clone was detected only a few times. The identical CDR3 is also encoded by other nucleotide sequences in the sample. The CDR3 spells CASSQELSLPQYF. For the CDR3, the DNA is TGTGCCAGCAGCCAAGAACTCTCCCTGCCGCAGTATTTT. The chain carries TRBV4-2 and TRBJ2-3; D ambiguous. CDR3 length equals 13 residues. The V end lost 0 bases, the J end lost 10 bases, and 11 bases lay between the germline ends. Germline CDR1 LGHNA, CDR2 YNFKEQ.

This clone is a singleton in its sample. This chain connects TRBV28 to TRBJ2-2; D may be TRBD2 (6 bases). CDR3 length equals 15 residues. Germline CDR1 MDHEN, CDR2 SYDVKM. Between the trimmed V and J ends, which lost 6 bases and 6 bases, there was a span of 17 bases. The CDR3: CASRAMGLPAGELFF. The DNA for the CDR3 is TGTGCCAGCAGGGCTATGGGACTTCCCGCCGGGGAGCTGTTTTTT.

This chain joins TRBV9 and TRBJ2-5; possible D gene TRBD1, 6 bases. This CDR3 has 15 residues. Looked up from germline, CDR1 is SGDLS and CDR2 is YYNGEE. V lost 0 bases to trimming and J lost 5 bases, with 14 bases between them. This chain's CDR3 is CASSVASGAKETQYF. The CDR3 nucleotides are TGTGCCAGCAGCGTAGCCTCAGGGGCCAAGGAGACCCAGTACTTC.

The chain has TRBV7-2 and TRBJ1-2; 7 nucleotides align to TRBD1. Germline-derived CDR1 and CDR2 are SGHTA and FQGNSA. This CDR3 has 18 residues. V shed 2 bases, J shed 0 bases, and the junction held 12 bases outside the gene matches. This CDR3 is CASSLRGTVSLANYGYTF. The CDR3 DNA reads as TGTGCCAGCAGCTTAAGGGGGACAGTCTCGTTAGCTAACTATGGCTACACCTTC.

This chain joins TRBV10-3 and TRBJ1-2, with D unclear. Looked up from germline, CDR1 is ENHRY and CDR2 is SYGVKD. V was pared by 5 bases and J by 0 bases, with 4 bases between. The CDR3 contains 12 residues. The CDR3 nucleotides read TGTGCCATCAGTACGGCTAACTATGGCTACACCTTC. Protein product: CAISTANYGYTF.

The chain recombines TRBV19 with TRBJ1-1, with D uncertain. CDR3 length: 11 residues. V lost 9 bases and J lost 4, with 9 bases in between. Germline values: CDR1 LNHDA, CDR2 SQIVND (reference sequence). The DNA for the CDR3 is TGTGCCAGCTCACGGGGCACTGAAGCTTTCTTT. Translated, it gives CASSRGTEAFF.

This sequence joins TRBV7-8 and TRBJ1-2, with TRBD1 identical over 7 bases. From germline, CDR1 is SGHVS and CDR2 FQNEAQ. CDR3 size: 17 residues. The J segment lost 5 bases and the V segment lost 5 bases, leaving 17 bases of the junction unmatched. CDR3: CASSLLQLDRRSYGYTF. In DNA form, the CDR3 reads TGTGCCAGCAGCCTACTACAACTGGACAGGAGGAGTTATGGCTACACCTTC.

V is TRBV5-5 and J is TRBJ2-7, with TRBD1 matching over 7 bases. CDR1 is SGHKS and CDR2 is YYEKEE in the germline V gene (reference sequence). This CDR3 region has 15 residues. Germline trimming cut 0 bases from V and 2 bases from J; bases unmatched to any gene: 5. The chain's CDR3 is CASSLEWQGAYEQYF. The CDR3 nucleotides read TGTGCCAGCAGCTTGGAGTGGCAGGGGGCCTACGAGCAGTACTTC.